The 28 T cell receptor beta chains presented below share a single source sample, sequenced in a study of metastatic and nonmetastatic thyroid tumors. TCRdb called clones again from the PCR reads with MiXCR. The sample holds tens of thousands of clones, 33% seen once. Ahead of thyroid surgery, no patient had received treatment of any kind. Sequencing was performed on tumor tissue. All receptors come from a female donor with papillary thyroid cancer or a benign thyroid nodule (not recorded which). Some clones in this sample may be carry-over from other donors' samples.

V and J are TRBV20-1 and TRBJ1-1; TRBD1 matches at 7 bases. In germline, CDR1 is DFQATT, CDR2 SNEGSKA (reference sequence). V shed 0 bases and J 7 bases; nucleotides not matched to a gene: 11. The CDR3 extends over 15 amino acids. The CDR3 region is CSARDVTDRDLEAFF. The DNA of the CDR3 is TGCAGTGCTAGAGATGTAACCGACAGGGATCTTGAAGCTTTCTTT.

The genes are TRBV10-3 and TRBJ2-1; 7 nucleotides line up with TRBD2. CDR1 ENHRY and CDR2 SYGVKD come from the germline V gene. The CDR3 has 13 amino acids. The trim removed 4 bases at V and 5 bases at J, leaving 2 bases unmatched. CDR3 sequence: CAISGGTNNEQFF. The CDR3 coding sequence is TGTGCCATCAGTGGTGGGACTAACAATGAGCAGTTCTTC.

This chain connects TRBV11-2 to TRBJ1-2; no definite D call. The ends were cut back, 4 bases at V and 6 bases at J, with 21 bases in the middle. Germline values: CDR1 SGHAT, CDR2 FQNNGV. This CDR3 region has 16 residues. CDR3: CASSSKLGGVVHGYTF. CDR3 DNA sequence: TGTGCCAGCAGCTCAAAACTAGGAGGAGTGGTCCATGGCTACACCTTC.

This chain links TRBV6-1 with TRBJ2-3, with D possibly matching TRBD2 (5 bases). The V end was cut by 5 bases, the J end by 4 bases, with 16 bases between. The CDR3 consists of 15 residues. Germline V gives CDR1 MNHNS, CDR2 SASEGT. The CDR3 is CASSPFQVEADTQYF. CDR3 nucleotides: TGTGCCAGCAGTCCATTTCAAGTGGAGGCAGATACGCAGTATTTT.

The chain carries TRBV7-3 and TRBJ2-6, with D perhaps TRBD1 (6 bases). CDR1 and CDR2 (germline): SGHTA, FQGTGA. Trimming took off 5 bases at V and 4 bases at J, with 9 bases between the two ends. CDR3 length: 14 amino acids. The CDR3 DNA reads TGTGCCAGCAGCACAGGACAGGGGGCCAACGTCCTGACTTTC. Translating gives CASSTGQGANVLTF.

This clone was seen only a few times. One junction end disagrees with the germline gene, perhaps due to a read error. This chain joins TRBV10-1 and TRBJ2-1, with D possibly called TRBD1 or TRBD2 (6 bases each). The CDR3 contains 13 residues. Germline V lookup: CDR1 WNHNN, CDR2 SYGVQD (reference sequence). The CDR3 nucleotides are TGCGCCAGCAGTGAGTCGGTACAGGGCAGGAGGGTCTTC. It specifies CASSESVQGRRVF.

The chain recombines TRBV6-1 with TRBJ2-1; D might be TRBD1 (5 bases). The CDR3 loop spans 13 amino acids. V gave up 5 bases and J gave up 3 bases, with 8 bases separating them. The germline gives CDR1 MNHNS, CDR2 SASEGT. CDR3 region: CASSPDSYNEQFF. CDR3 in DNA: TGTGCCAGCAGTCCTGACAGCTACAATGAGCAGTTCTTC.

This chain joins TRBV11-2 and TRBJ2-7; no reliable D call. The germline gives CDR1 SGHAT, CDR2 FQNNGV. V was trimmed by 3 bases and J by 0 bases, leaving 12 bases between them. CDR3 length: 15 residues. The CDR3 region has the DNA TGTGCCAGCAGCTTCCCGGACCGGTTCTCCTACGAGCAGTACTTC. It encodes CASSFPDRFSYEQYF.

V and J are TRBV9 and TRBJ1-3, with TRBD1 matching over 9 bases. V was pared by 3 bases and J by 8 bases, with 6 bases of the junction left unmatched. In germline, CDR1 is SGDLS, CDR2 YYNGEE. The CDR3 contains 14 residues. The CDR3 protein is CASSDRTGEHTIYF. For the CDR3, the DNA is TGTGCCAGCAGCGACCGGACAGGGGAGCACACCATATATTTT.

The chain links TRBV6-1 to TRBJ1-5; no definite D call. Germline CDR1 is MNHNS and CDR2 is SASEGT. Trimming left V 8 bases short and J 3 bases short, with 14 bases between. The CDR3 is 14 amino acids. DNA for the CDR3: TGTGCCAGCCAAAGTAATGGGTTCAATCAGCCCCAGCATTTT. The encoded protein is CASQSNGFNQPQHF.

This clone was seen a few times. V and J are TRBV6-1 and TRBJ1-1; a possible D gene is TRBD1 (5 bases). The germline V gene has CDR1 MNHNS and CDR2 SASEGT. The CDR3 loop spans 17 amino acids. Trimming cost V 3 bases and J 3 bases, with 20 bases left between them. The DNA for the CDR3 is TGTGCCAGCAGTGATCCGGGACGGCCCTTAATTTACACTGAAGCTTTCTTT. Residues: CASSDPGRPLIYTEAFF.

V gene TRBV6-5 combines with J gene TRBJ2-7; D remains ambiguous. Trimming shortened V by 4 bases and J by 6 bases, and 13 bases separated the two germline ends. The CDR3 consists of 13 residues. From germline, CDR1 is MNHEY and CDR2 SVGAGI. The CDR3 coding sequence is TGTGCCAGCAGTTTTCAGTTTCAAGGCGAGCAGTACTTC. Translating gives CASSFQFQGEQYF.

This clone has just a few counts. An end of the junction does not agree with germline; a read error may underlie this. The chain combines TRBV20-1 with TRBJ2-7; D is ambiguous. Germline assignment: CDR1 DFQATT and CDR2 SNEGSKA (reference sequence). This CDR3 has 13 amino acids. CDR3: CRATQGYSYEQYF. The CDR3 DNA sequence: TGCCGTGCGACACAAGGGTACTCCTACGAGCAGTACTTC.

This clone was counted a few times. This chain links TRBV12-3 or TRBV12-4 with TRBJ1-1; 10 bases are shared with TRBD1. V gave up 6 bases and J gave up 2 bases; unmatched junction bases: 0. This CDR3 contains 13 residues. This chain's CDR3 is CASRTGGNTEAFF. In DNA form, the CDR3 reads TGTGCCAGCAGGACAGGGGGCAACACTGAAGCTTTCTTT.

This sequence joins TRBV12-3 or TRBV12-4 and TRBJ2-5, with 11 bases lining up with TRBD2. This CDR3 is built from 13 residues. V gave up 5 bases and J gave up 7 bases; unmatched junction bases: 3. The CDR3 here is CASSPGLAGTQYF. The CDR3 coding sequence is TGTGCCAGCAGTCCTGGACTAGCGGGGACCCAGTACTTC.

This chain links TRBV7-2 with TRBJ2-7; the D gene is possibly TRBD2 (5 bases). Germline CDR1 SGHTA, CDR2 FQGNSA. The CDR3 covers 12 residues. Trimming removed 3 bases from V and 3 bases from J, with 6 bases in between. CDR3 nucleotide sequence: TGTGCCAGCAGCTTCGGGGACTACGAGCAGTACTTC. Its translation is CASSFGDYEQYF.

This clone appeared a few times. V gene TRBV20-1 combines with J gene TRBJ2-1; D gene uncertain. Germline V gives CDR1 DFQATT, CDR2 SNEGSKA (reference sequence). There are 15 residues in the CDR3. V lost 3 bases to trimming and J lost 15 bases, with 27 bases between them. Here the CDR3 DNA reads TGCAGTGCTAGGGCACATTACACGGACGGATCCGGATTGTTCTTC. Protein: CSARAHYTDGSGLFF.

This clone rates as large (0.1 to 1%). This chain connects TRBV7-8 to TRBJ2-7, with 9 bases identical to TRBD2. CDR1 is SGHVS, CDR2 FQNEAQ, per germline. The trim removed 0 bases at V and 2 bases at J, leaving 5 bases unmatched. CDR3 length equals 16 residues. DNA for the CDR3: TGTGCCAGCAGCTTAGCCCGGTCTAGCGGGGCCTACGAGCAGTACTTC. Translated, it gives CASSLARSSGAYEQYF.

The chain combines TRBV11-2 with TRBJ2-2, with TRBD2 matching 7 bases. The germline V gene encodes CDR1 SGHAT and CDR2 FQNNGV. The CDR3 has 17 residues. V shed 8 bases and J 0 bases; nucleotides not matched to a gene: 12. Written as DNA, the CDR3 is TGTGCCAGCCGCCTCTGGGGGGGATTCGCGAACACCGGGGAGCTGTTTTTT. Its protein product is CASRLWGGFANTGELFF.

V gene TRBV7-2 combines with J gene TRBJ2-3; no clear D gene. Germline lookup yields CDR1 SGHTA and CDR2 FQGNSA. This CDR3 has 12 amino acids. Trimming stripped 1 base from V and 6 bases from J, with 5 bases between. CDR3 DNA sequence: TGTGCCAGCAGCTTAGATAGCGATACGCAGTATTTT. It encodes CASSLDSDTQYF.

The chain is built from TRBV7-3 and TRBJ1-2; 9 nucleotides match TRBD1. The trim removed 5 bases at V and 2 bases at J, leaving 3 bases unmatched. The V gene's germline CDR1 is SGHTA and CDR2 FQGTGA. The CDR3 length is 14 residues. The CDR3 DNA sequence: TGTGCCAGCAGCAAAGGACAGGGGAACTATGGCTACACCTTC. This encodes CASSKGQGNYGYTF.

The chain uses TRBV19 and TRBJ2-1, with a tentative D call TRBD2 (6 bases). From germline, CDR1 is LNHDA and CDR2 SQIVND (reference sequence). The CDR3 contains 13 residues. Trimming pared 3 bases from V and 8 bases from J, leaving 11 bases between. The DNA of the CDR3 is TGTGCCAGTAGTATCGGTAGCGGTTATGAGCAGTTCTTC. Its translation is CASSIGSGYEQFF.

The gene calls are TRBV11-3 and TRBJ2-3, with a weak D call TRBD2 (6 bases). V gave up 5 bases and J gave up 8 bases, with 14 bases separating them. This CDR3 region has 13 residues. Germline V gene data show CDR1 as SGHNT and CDR2 as YENEEA. The CDR3 DNA sequence: TGTGCCAGCAGCCCAGCGATGGGAGGTACGCAGTATTTT. Amino acid sequence: CASSPAMGGTQYF.

Here the CDR3 reads CASMRGLAGYNEQFF. The CDR3 DNA reads TGTGCCAGCATGAGGGGACTAGCGGGATACAATGAGCAGTTCTTC. The rearrangement links TRBV6-1 to TRBJ2-1; 13 bases are a match to TRBD2. V gave up 7 bases and J gave up 4 bases; unmatched junction bases: 4. Germline V gene sequence: CDR1 MNHNS, CDR2 SASEGT. The CDR3 totals 15 residues.

This clone has a handful of counts. J is TRBJ2-2 and V is TRBV10-3; D possibly corresponds to TRBD1 (6 bases). The germline V gene has CDR1 ENHRY and CDR2 SYGVKD. The CDR3 has 15 residues. Trimming shortened V by 3 bases and J by 4 bases, and 12 bases separated the two germline ends. CDR3 bases: TGTGCCATCAGTGAAGTGGGGGCGGGCACCGGGGAGCTGTTTTTT. Its translation: CAISEVGAGTGELFF.

The V gene is TRBV6-1, the J gene TRBJ2-2, with D unresolved. V shed 2 bases and J shed 6 bases, with 4 bases lying between them. CDR1 MNHNS and CDR2 SASEGT come from the germline V gene. This CDR3 has 12 residues. DNA of the CDR3: TGTGCCAGCAGTGAATGGTCCGGGGAGCTGTTTTTT. Its translation is CASSEWSGELFF.

This clone was seen a few times. The CDR3 reads CASSLVASGDYEQYF. In nucleotides, the CDR3 is TGTGCCAGCAGTTTGGTGGCTAGCGGTGACTACGAGCAGTACTTC. The chain joins TRBV27 to TRBJ2-7; 7 bases align to TRBD2. Germline V gene lookup returns CDR1 MNHEY and CDR2 SMNVEV (reference sequence). The junction had 8 bases not matched to a gene; V was cut back by 3 bases and J by 3 bases. The length of the CDR3 is 15 residues.

This rearrangement joins TRBV7-3 to TRBJ2-2; 8 bases line up with TRBD1. CDR3 length: 16 residues. Germline assignment: CDR1 SGHTA and CDR2 FQGTGA. The V gene end was trimmed by 5 bases and the J gene end by 2 bases; junction bases not matched to a gene: 7. CDR3 region: CASSITGTGNTGELFF. DNA of the CDR3: TGTGCCAGCAGCATCACCGGGACAGGCAACACCGGGGAGCTGTTTTTT.